The source of this T cell receptor (beta chain) is a study of T cells after yellow fever vaccination. Background on the study: The SMART-Seq v4 Ultra Low Input method served to prepare the low-cell-number fractions.

General study results and limits: Only a small proportion of the clonotypes turned up in both the CD4 and the CD8 compartments, likely arising from convergent recombination.

About this clonotype: Antigen unknown.

V shed 4 bases, J shed 5 bases, and the junction held 6 bases outside the gene matches. This CDR3 spans 15 amino acids. The germline V gene has CDR1 MNHEY and CDR2 SVGEGT. The authors made TCR cDNA by 5'RACE template switching, adding a universal primer site and UMIs. TCRdb called the 5' RACE reads again in MiXCR, with one record for every CDR3 protein. Among a few hundred thousand distinct CDR3 sequences listed, approximately 16% were seen once. The material was PBMCs, obtained 5 days after the first yellow fever vaccination. This TCR derives from a man between 18 and 29 years old who received the YFV17D yellow fever vaccine. This chain uses TRBV6-2 or TRBV6-3 with TRBJ2-7; the match to TRBD1 covers 12 bases. The chain's CDR3 is CASSSPGQGAHEQYV. CDR3 nucleotide sequence: TGTGCCAGCAGTTCGCCGGGACAGGGGGCCCACGAGCAGTACGTC.